This T cell receptor beta chain appears in the sequencing data of a study of OX40 agonist ivuxolimab in advanced cancers. Background on the study: Participants, about 83% male, averaged about 56 years of age, ranging from 23 to 79. Partial responses were achieved by three patients, one with hepatocellular carcinoma and two with cutaneous melanoma. Whole-study findings and limits: Low normalized T-cell clonal expansion was additionally recorded for some nonresponders.

Measured with immunoSEQ multiplex PCR; TCRdb has only the in-frame clones, and not every one. The repertoire consists of around 100,000 clones, with around 93% occurring once and the leading ten covering 0.54%. As to this clone: What it binds is not known.

Germline CDR1 is MDHEN and CDR2 is SYDVKM. The CDR3 is 14 residues long. V lost 3 bases to trimming and J lost 8 bases, with 16 bases between them. The chain has TRBV28 and TRBJ1-2, with D perhaps TRBD1 (5 bases). The TCR originated in an adult with an advanced solid tumor such as melanoma, head and neck, liver or kidney cancer. Sequenced material: CD4+ or CD8+ T cells sorted from blood, taken in a trial of the OX40 agonist ivuxolimab. CDR3: CASSLQGNRKGYTF. The CDR3 region has the DNA TGTGCCAGCAGTTTGCAGGGTAATAGGAAAGGCTACACCTTC.